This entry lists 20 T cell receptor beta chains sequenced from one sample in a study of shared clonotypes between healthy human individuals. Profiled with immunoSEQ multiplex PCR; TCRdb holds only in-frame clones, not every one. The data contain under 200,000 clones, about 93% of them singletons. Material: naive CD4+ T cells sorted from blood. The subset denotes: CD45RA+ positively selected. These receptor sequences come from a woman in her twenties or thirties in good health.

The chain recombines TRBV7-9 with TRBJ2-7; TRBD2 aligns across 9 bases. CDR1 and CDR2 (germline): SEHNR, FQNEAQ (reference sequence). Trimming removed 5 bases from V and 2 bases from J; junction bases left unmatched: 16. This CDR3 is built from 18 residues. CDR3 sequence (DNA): TGTGCCAGCAGCGTAGGAGACTTTGCCGGGACTAGCACCTACGAGCAGTACTTC. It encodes CASSVGDFAGTSTYEQYF.

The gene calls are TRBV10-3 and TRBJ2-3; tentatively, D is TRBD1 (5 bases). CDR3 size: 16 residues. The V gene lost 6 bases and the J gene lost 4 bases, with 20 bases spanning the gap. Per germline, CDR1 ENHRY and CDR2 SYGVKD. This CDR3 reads CAISPLGADNSDTQYF. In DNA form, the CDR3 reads TGTGCCATCAGCCCCCTAGGGGCGGATAACTCAGATACGCAGTATTTT.

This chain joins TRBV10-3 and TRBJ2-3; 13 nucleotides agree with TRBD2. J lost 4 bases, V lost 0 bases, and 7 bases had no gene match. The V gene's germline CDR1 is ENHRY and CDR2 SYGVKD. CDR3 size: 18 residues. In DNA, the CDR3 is TGTGCCATCAGTGAGTCGGGGACTAGCGGGACCCTTCCAGATACGCAGTATTTT. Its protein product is CAISESGTSGTLPDTQYF.

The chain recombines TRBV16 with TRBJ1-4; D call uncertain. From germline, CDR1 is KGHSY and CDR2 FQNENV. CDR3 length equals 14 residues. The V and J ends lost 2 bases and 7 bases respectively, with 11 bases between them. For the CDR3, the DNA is TGTGCCAGCAGCCAAGGACGTTTTAGTGAAAAACTGTTTTTT. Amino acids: CASSQGRFSEKLFF.

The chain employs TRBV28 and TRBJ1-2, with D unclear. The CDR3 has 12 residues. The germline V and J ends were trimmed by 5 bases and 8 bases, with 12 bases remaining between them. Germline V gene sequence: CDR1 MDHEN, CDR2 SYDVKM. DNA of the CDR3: TGTGCCAGCAGTCCTAGGGCCCTAGGCTACACCTTC. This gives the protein CASSPRALGYTF.

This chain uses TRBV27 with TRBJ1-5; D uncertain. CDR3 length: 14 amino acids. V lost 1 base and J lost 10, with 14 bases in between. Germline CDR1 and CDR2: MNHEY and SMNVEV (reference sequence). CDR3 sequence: CASSLWGSPAPQHF. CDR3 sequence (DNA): TGTGCCAGCAGTTTATGGGGTTCCCCGGCACCCCAGCATTTT.

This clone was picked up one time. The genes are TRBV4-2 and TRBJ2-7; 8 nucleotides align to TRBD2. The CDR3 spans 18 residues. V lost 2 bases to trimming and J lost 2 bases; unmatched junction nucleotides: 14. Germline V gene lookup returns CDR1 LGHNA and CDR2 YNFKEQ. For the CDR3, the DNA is TGTGCCAGCAGCCAATCCTCGGCGGGGGGTACCGGCCCCTACGAGCAGTACTTC. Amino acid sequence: CASSQSSAGGTGPYEQYF.

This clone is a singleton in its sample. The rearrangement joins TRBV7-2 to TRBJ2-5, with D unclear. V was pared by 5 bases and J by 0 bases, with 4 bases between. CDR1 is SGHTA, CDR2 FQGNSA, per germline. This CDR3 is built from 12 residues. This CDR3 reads CASSTYQETQYF. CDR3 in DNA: TGTGCCAGCAGCACGTACCAAGAGACCCAGTACTTC.

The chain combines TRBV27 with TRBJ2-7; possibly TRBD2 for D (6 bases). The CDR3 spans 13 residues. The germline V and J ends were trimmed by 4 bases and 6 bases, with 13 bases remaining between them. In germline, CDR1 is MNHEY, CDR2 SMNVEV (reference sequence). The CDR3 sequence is CASSYAGLPEQYF. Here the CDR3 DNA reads TGTGCCAGCAGTTACGCGGGATTACCCGAGCAGTACTTC.

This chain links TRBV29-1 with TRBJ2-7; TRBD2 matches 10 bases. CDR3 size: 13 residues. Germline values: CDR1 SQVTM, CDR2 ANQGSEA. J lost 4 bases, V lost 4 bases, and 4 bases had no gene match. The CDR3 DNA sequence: TGCAGCGTTGGGGGACTAGCGCGGTACGAGCAGTACTTC. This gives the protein CSVGGLARYEQYF.

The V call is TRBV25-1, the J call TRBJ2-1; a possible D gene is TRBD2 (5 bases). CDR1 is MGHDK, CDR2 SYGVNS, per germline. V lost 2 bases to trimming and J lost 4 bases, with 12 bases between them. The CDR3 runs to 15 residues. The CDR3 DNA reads TGTGCCAGCAGTGAAGTGGGAGAGCCATACAATGAGCAGTTCTTC. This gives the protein CASSEVGEPYNEQFF.

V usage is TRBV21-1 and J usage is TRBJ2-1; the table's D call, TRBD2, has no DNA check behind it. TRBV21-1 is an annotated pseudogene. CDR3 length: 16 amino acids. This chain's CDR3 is CASSKLAGGVDGEQFF. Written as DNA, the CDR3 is TGTGCCAGCAGCAAATTGGCGGGAGGGGTGGACGGTGAGCAGTTCTTC.

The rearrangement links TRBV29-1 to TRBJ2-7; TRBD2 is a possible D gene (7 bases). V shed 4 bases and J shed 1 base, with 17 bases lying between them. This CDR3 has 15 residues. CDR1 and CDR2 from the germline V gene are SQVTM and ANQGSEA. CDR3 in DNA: TGCAGCGTTGCGGGAGGCCCCAGGGGATCCTACGAGCAGTACTTC. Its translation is CSVAGGPRGSYEQYF.

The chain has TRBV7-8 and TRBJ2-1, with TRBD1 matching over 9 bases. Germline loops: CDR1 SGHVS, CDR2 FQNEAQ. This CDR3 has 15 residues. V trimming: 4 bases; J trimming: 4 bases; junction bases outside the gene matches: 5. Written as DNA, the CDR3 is TGTGCCAGCAGCTCCGGGACAGGGCAATACAATGAGCAGTTCTTC. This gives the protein CASSSGTGQYNEQFF.

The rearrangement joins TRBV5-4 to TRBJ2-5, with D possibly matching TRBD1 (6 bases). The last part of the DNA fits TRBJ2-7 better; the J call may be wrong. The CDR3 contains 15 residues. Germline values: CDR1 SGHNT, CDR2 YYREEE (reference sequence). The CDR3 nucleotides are TGTGCCAGCAGCACTGGACCGGGACAATCCTACGAGCAGTACTTC. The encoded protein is CASSTGPGQSYEQYF.

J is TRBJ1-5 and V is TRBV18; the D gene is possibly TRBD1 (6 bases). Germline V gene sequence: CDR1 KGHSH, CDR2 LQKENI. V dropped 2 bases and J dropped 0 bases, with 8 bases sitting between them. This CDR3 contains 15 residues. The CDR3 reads CASSPGTFSNQPQHF. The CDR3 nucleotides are TGTGCCAGCTCACCAGGGACATTTAGCAATCAGCCCCAGCATTTT.

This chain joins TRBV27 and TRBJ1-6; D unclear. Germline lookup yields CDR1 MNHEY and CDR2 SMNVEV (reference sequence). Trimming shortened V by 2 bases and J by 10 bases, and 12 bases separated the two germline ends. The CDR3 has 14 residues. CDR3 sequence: CASSLRPFRSPLHF. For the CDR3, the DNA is TGTGCCAGCAGTTTAAGGCCTTTTCGGTCACCCCTCCACTTT.

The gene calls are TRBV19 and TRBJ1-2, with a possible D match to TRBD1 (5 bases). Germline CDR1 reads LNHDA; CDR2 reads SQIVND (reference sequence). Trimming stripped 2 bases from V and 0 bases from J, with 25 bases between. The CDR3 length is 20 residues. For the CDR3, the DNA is TGTGCCAGTAGTATATCTGCCCTCCTCGAAGGGGCCTCAACTAACTATGGCTACACCTTC. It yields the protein CASSISALLEGASTNYGYTF.

CDR3 DNA: TGTGCCAGCAGTGCCCCCGGGACAAGGAGGGGGTTTAGCAATCAGCCCCAGCATTTT. This sequence encodes CASSAPGTRRGFSNQPQHF. This sequence joins TRBV28 and TRBJ1-5; the D gene is possibly TRBD1 (6 bases). The V gene's germline CDR1 is MDHEN and CDR2 SYDVKM. Trimming removed 5 bases from V and 0 bases from J, with 23 bases in between. The CDR3 totals 19 residues. The variable domain in full, completed from reference TRBV28 and TRBJ1-5, reads DVKVTQSSRYLVKRTGEKVFLECVQDMDHENMFWYRQDPGLGLRLIYFSYDVKMKEKGDIPEGYSVSREKKERFSLILESASTNQTSMYLCASSAPGTRRGFSNQPQHFGDGTRLSIL.

The CDR3 here is CASSLDLTAYGYTF. DNA for the CDR3: TGTGCCAGCAGCTTGGATTTGACAGCGTATGGCTACACCTTC. The chain is built from TRBV5-4 and TRBJ1-2; TRBD1 might be the D (5 bases). Trimming cost V 0 bases and J 5 bases, with 11 bases left between them. The CDR3 covers 14 residues. Germline lookup yields CDR1 SGHNT and CDR2 YYREEE (reference sequence).